This T cell receptor (beta chain) was documented in a study of blood T cell repertoires in COVID-19. The wider study: The United States, Italy and Spain provided the acute and convalescent COVID-19 samples. From T cells, B-cell-depleted T cells, or PBMCs came the material, which was cDNA or gDNA.

As processed by the authors: From reference gene primer amplification, estimates of nucleated cell counts were derived. The repertoire was sequenced with immunoSEQ multiplex PCR; TCRdb's copy has only in-frame clones and lacks some. That table is the source of V, J and clone size, and D and trimming were worked out from the DNA. The profile shows over 120,000 clones, over 85% of them singletons. Germline V gene data show CDR1 as MNHEY and CDR2 as SVGEGT. The V gene end was trimmed by 0 bases and the J gene end by 2 bases; junction bases not matched to a gene: 3. This CDR3 is built from 16 residues. The sequence derives from a human donor in a cohort sampled during active COVID-19. The V and J genes are TRBV6-2 or TRBV6-3 and TRBJ2-3; 9 bases align to TRBD1. Sequenced material: peripheral blood. The CDR3 region is CASSYSGTGNTDTQYF. CDR3 sequence (DNA): TGTGCCAGCAGTTACTCGGGGACAGGGAACACAGATACGCAGTATTTT.